The rows below give T cell receptor beta chains drawn from one sample of a study of cytomegalovirus exposure and HLA in healthy donors. Generated by immunoSEQ multiplex PCR, the TCRdb table keeps only in-frame clones and is missing some. The sample carries under 250,000 clones, around 80% recorded once. Source material: PBMCs. Source of these receptors: a woman aged 25 to 45 in good health and CMV-seropositive. Each CDR3 is given without its conserved first and last residue.

j_call v_call cdr3_aa
TRBJ1-2 TRBV5-4 ASTPSSDNTGYT
TRBJ2-6 TRBV18 ASSEGTSSSGANVLT
TRBJ2-7 TRBV27 ASKWGRGSVHEQY
TRBJ1-3 TRBV9 ASSVVGSSGNTIY
TRBJ1-2 TRBV7-2 ASSLARDINYGYT
TRBJ1-5 TRBV7-6 ASSLGNAEPQH
TRBJ2-7 TRBV11-2 ASSLDLAGATYEQY
TRBJ2-7 TRBV10-2 ASSDPRLAGSYEQY
TRBJ1-1 TRBV6-6 ASNLHLNTEAF
TRBJ2-1 TRBV10-3 AISESMTSGSTHEQF
TRBJ2-1 TRBV11-3 ASSLLATSNEQF
TRBJ2-2 TRBV27 ASRPTGDANTGELF
TRBJ2-4 TRBV5-1 ASRTTSGRAPGIQY
TRBJ1-5 TRBV11-2 ASSLDQAQPQH
TRBJ2-3 TRBV5-4 ASSLATGEDTQY
TRBJ2-1 TRBV25-1 ASRLAGVLNEQF
TRBJ2-7 TRBV7-9 ASSLGAASYEQY
TRBJ2-7 TRBV10-2 ASSARREEQY
TRBJ1-1 TRBV4-3 ASGGELNTEAF
TRBJ2-7 TRBV5-4 ASSFSPGLAYEQY
TRBJ2-7 TRBV5-4 ASSLGPSEQY
TRBJ1-3 TRBV2 ASKGHSSGNTIY
TRBJ1-4 TRBV7-2 ASSPRANEKLF
TRBJ1-5 TRBV30 AWSQGGSQPQH
TRBJ2-7 TRBV11-2 ASSLWGQGPYEQY
TRBJ2-2 TRBV5-4 ASRLDRANTGELF
TRBJ2-2 TRBV6-5 ASSFFGELF
TRBJ2-3 TRBV27 ASSLRDRGTYTDTQY
TRBJ1-1 TRBV6-1 ASSEGEGTAF
TRBJ2-2 TRBV6-1 ASSEKRANTGELF
TRBJ2-1 TRBV5-1 ASKDAAYNEQF
TRBJ2-7 TRBV2 ASSSGTSGRGEQY
TRBJ1-5 TRBV27 ASSLSGGIRPQH
TRBJ1-4 TRBV10-3 AIRRTGEANEKLF
TRBJ2-5 TRBV6-5 ASRGLAGGPRTQY
TRBJ2-2 TRBV2 ASSAGLNTGELF
TRBJ1-3 TRBV18 ASSPRGSSGNTIY
TRBJ2-7 TRBV10-1 ASSESAGSPYEQY
TRBJ2-2 TRBV29-1 SVEEWVGSAGELF
TRBJ1-5 TRBV10-3 AISVGVSNQPQH
TRBJ2-7 TRBV6-1 ASSELGQGPSYEQY
TRBJ2-7 TRBV4-3 ASSQEGADSYEQY
TRBJ1-3 TRBV4-2 ASSPPTGRNTIY
TRBJ2-1 TRBV21-1 ASSKNPGLGSNEQF
TRBJ2-1 TRBV6-5 ASSYSGGSSYNEQF
TRBJ1-2 TRBV6-1 ASSGGAVGYGYT
TRBJ1-2 TRBV13 ASSLGRYGYT
TRBJ2-2 TRBV11-3 ASSSPLFTGELF
TRBJ2-7 TRBV5-4 ASSLQGSYEQY
TRBJ1-3 TRBV7-2 ASSFSGTASSGNTIY
TRBJ1-3 TRBV6-5 ASSYNAGGSGNTIY
TRBJ2-2 TRBV5-1 ASSLVAGNTGELF
TRBJ2-1 TRBV2 ASRGDGVGGSYNEQF